The T cell receptor beta chain described here comes from a study of Ad26.COV2.S vaccination and SARS-CoV-2 variants (dated by TCRdb to about 2021). In terms of the full investigation: Vaccine-arm donors came from COV1001, a multicentre, randomized, double-blind, placebo-controlled phase I-IIa trial of Ad26.COV2.S in healthy adults. Ad26.COV2.S was administered intramuscularly at 5 x 10^10 or 1 x 10^11 viral particles, either as a single shot or as two shots given 56 days apart. Sequencing of the TCRbeta repertoire served to evaluate the specificity and breadth of SARS-CoV-2-reactive T cell receptors following Ad26.COV2.S vaccination. The TCR-sequenced set comprised approximately 32 samples: approximately 20 Ad26.COV2.S vaccine recipients, 5 placebo recipients and 8 SARS-CoV-2 convalescent individuals. Participants in the trial were split at random into five groups of five each, receiving low-dose or high-dose Ad26.COV2.S once or twice, or else placebo on both occasions. Investigators remained blinded to trial group allocation during experiments and outcome assessment.

What the work shows at the level of the full study, not this receptor alone: Comparing responses between vaccine doses or regimens was not something the study was powered to do. Ad26.COV2.S recipients had higher spike-specific TCR breadth than placebo recipients (P = 0.0014). According to the authors, total T cell responses may have been underestimated by the TCR breadth and depth analyses. After vaccination, spike-specific CD8+ and CD4+ T cell responses were reported to show substantial breadth. Vaccine and placebo recipients had comparable non-spike TCR breadth, which fits with the vaccine containing only spike.

Trimming removed 3 bases from V and 0 bases from J, leaving 11 bases between the germline ends. For CDR1 and CDR2, the germline V gene lists MNHEY and SVGAGI. The CDR3 spans 16 residues, from the cysteine through the phenylalanine. CDR3 DNA is the only sequence kept; it has 48 bases, read in frame from the first base. The immunoSEQ Assay was used to sequence TCRbeta CDR3 regions. After extraction, genomic DNA underwent amplification by bias-controlled multiplex PCR, followed by high-throughput sequencing. The authors' analysis ran thus. To quantify the absolute abundance of each unique TCRbeta CDR3 region, sequences were collapsed and filtered. T cell fraction was estimated by normalization of TCRbeta template counts to usable DNA, with usable DNA being measured through amplification of reference genes present in all nucleated cells. Repertoire TCRs were annotated as SARS-CoV-2-specific by exact matching of V gene, CDR3 amino acid sequence and J gene to a known reactive TCR set. The reference SARS-CoV-2 TCR set was derived from MIRA and filtered for enrichment in COVID-19-positive ImmuneCODE repertoires, a step that removed public or cross-reactive TCRs. Drawing on the MIRA antigens, annotated TCRs were analysed further at the level of specific ORF or position within ORF. Breadth was defined as the number of annotated unique rearrangements divided by the total number of unique productive rearrangements, and depth was defined as the summed frequency of the annotated unique rearrangements. Group comparisons of TCR breadth used two-sided Wilcoxon rank-sum tests. The source is immuneACCESS, and TCRdb retained only in-frame sequences with V and J called. Part of the clones is not carried over; for the studies checked, unresolved V genes explain less than half of this, and the remainder is unexplained. The DNA was the basis for D and trimming; V, J and clone size are from that table. The sample has some 460,000 clones on record, about 88% of them singletons. The ten largest clonotypes hold more than 1.5% of the sample.

In light of the paper, this sample's treatment or condition label describes: around 19 received Ad26.COV2.S at low or high dose, single or two shots; roughly five received placebo; per-sample allocation not given. For vaccine and placebo recipients, the sequenced repertoires came from samples collected on day 63 after the first injection. In Cohort 1b, about 27 adults aged 18-55 years were enrolled at a single site in Boston, USA, between 29 July and 7 August 2020. Ad26.COV2.S was a replication-incompetent adenovirus type 26 vector expressing a prefusion-stabilized SARS-CoV-2 spike protein from the original Wuhan strain. This clone was counted only a few times. Its antigen is still unknown. The record has no base qualities; no much larger clone is one base away.

Recombination linked TRBV6-5 to TRBJ1-4, with no D gene named confidently. Sample: peripheral blood, taken in a trial of Ad26.COV2.S vaccine versus placebo. The TCR sequence derives from a person between 18 and 65 years old who received the Ad26.COV2.S COVID-19 vaccine or a placebo. The base sequence is TGTGCCAGCAGTTATACTGCACCGGCAACTAATGAAAAACTGTTTTTT. This gives the protein CASSYTAPATNEKLFF.